This T cell receptor (beta chain) stems from a study of CD8 T cells in ankylosing spondylitis. The study, taken as a whole, reports: Earlier authors reported some of these motif variants in reactive arthritis synovial fluid and blood.

This clonotype was seen repeatedly, ten times or more. Antigen unknown. Making the TCR beta libraries involved quantitative 5'-RACE with molecular barcodes. One entry per CDR3 protein results from TCRdb running MiXCR on the 5' RACE reads. The sample holds around 230,000 distinct CDR3 sequences; approximately 8% are singletons and the top ten take around 4.4%. Trimming took 4 bases from V and 2 from J, leaving 8 bases between them. Germline CDR1 reads KGHSH; CDR2 reads LQKENI. This CDR3 contains 13 residues. The sample consisted of blood, either unsorted or a sorted T cell fraction (not recorded which). The rearrangement uses TRBV18 and TRBJ2-5; D ambiguous. This receptor was obtained from a female donor with ankylosing spondylitis or in good health (not recorded which). CDR3 protein: CASSQEIQETQYF. As DNA, the CDR3 is TGTGCCAGCTCACAGGAGATACAAGAGACCCAGTACTTC. Full variable domain (outside the CDR3, taken from reference TRBV18 and TRBJ2-5): NAGVMQNPRHLVRRRGQEARLRCSPMKGHSHVYWYRQLPEEGLKFMVYLQKENIIDESGMPKERFSAEFPKEGPSILRIQQVVRGDSAAYFCASSQEIQETQYFGPGTRLLVL.